What follows describes a single T cell receptor (beta chain). Its antigen is undetermined. This record comes from a study of a mutant IDH1 vaccine in newly diagnosed glioma. Study details: In some groups vaccination began 4-6 weeks post-radiotherapy; others received it with temozolomide. Prior therapy was radiotherapy, temozolomide, or both; most received both.

Time point here: week 47, end of study. A 20-mer mutant IDH1 peptide at 300 ug was injected subcutaneously with topical imiquimod. Patients had eight vaccinations, in weeks 1, 3, 5, 7, 11, 15, 19 and 23. Using immunoSEQ multiplex PCR, the repertoire was profiled, and TCRdb retains in-frame clones only, with some absent. This table holds fewer than 60,000 clones, about 61% found once. The CDR3 extends over 14 amino acids. V was shortened by 6 bases and J by 12 bases, with 24 bases between the two germline ends. Per germline, CDR1 GTSNPN and CDR2 SVGIG (reference sequence). The receptor was derived from a man aged 35 to 55 with glioma. Some clones in this sample may be carry-over from other donors' samples. The chain links TRBV30 to TRBJ2-1, with a weak D call TRBD2 (7 bases). Sequencing was performed on peripheral blood mononuclear cells (PBMCs), taken from a glioma patient whose treatment included an IDH1 peptide vaccine. The CDR3 sequence: CACWWGGGNIVQFF. In DNA, the CDR3 is TGTGCCTGCTGGTGGGGGGGCGGGAATATAGTGCAGTTCTTC.